Reported below is one TCR beta chain. Its antigen is not known. This specimen belongs to a study of cytomegalovirus exposure and HLA in healthy donors. Across the study: The 500 to 850 first-cohort repertoires and the approximately 110 validation repertoires shared the same platform, a later analysis reported. Study-wide findings and caveats: Rarity held for most TCR sequences, but there were some public TCRs that occurred in many donors.

The data were produced by immunoSEQ multiplex PCR, yet TCRdb's version contains in-frame clones alone and is incomplete. This table has about 330,000 clones, around 87% appearing once. This CDR3 comprises 18 residues. V was clipped by 4 bases and J by 3 bases, with 22 bases between them. CDR1 and CDR2 from the germline V gene are LGHNT and FRNRAP. Sequencing was carried out using PBMCs. This sequence joins TRBV12-5 and TRBJ1-5; D perhaps matches TRBD1 (5 bases). The clonotype was recovered from a woman younger than 45 in good health and CMV-seropositive. The CDR3 coding sequence is TGTGCTAGTGGTTGCCGGGACGGACCTTTTCACCTCAATCAGCCCCAGCATTTT. It specifies CASGCRDGPFHLNQPQHF.